The rows below give T cell receptor beta chains drawn from one sample of a study of OX40 agonist ivuxolimab in advanced cancers. Assay: immunoSEQ multiplex PCR; the TCRdb copy retains only in-frame clones and omits some. Counted here are about 71,000 clones, approximately 90% occurring once; the ten biggest clones make up less than 15%. This sample comprised CD4+ or CD8+ T cells sorted from blood, obtained in a trial of the OX40 agonist ivuxolimab. These receptors all come from an adult with an advanced solid tumor such as melanoma, head and neck, liver or kidney cancer. CDR3s include the opening cysteine and the closing phenylalanine or tryptophan. The D gene is left open where the match is weak. Only part of the rows carry a size: once, few, many, or a class if the clone is expanded.

clone size,J gene,V gene,D gene,CDR3 DNA,CDR3 protein
few,TRBJ2-1,TRBV7-9,TRBD2,TGTGCCAGCAGATTAGGACTAGCGGACAACTACAATGAGCAGTTCTTC,CASRLGLADNYNEQFF
once,TRBJ1-1,TRBV6-5,.,TGTGCCAGCAGTTACTTCCCGCCAGCTTCAAACACTGAAGCTTTCTTT,CASSYFPPASNTEAFF
.,TRBJ2-7,TRBV5-6,.,TGTGCCAGCAGCTTGGGCGGGAACTCCTACGAGCAGTACTTC,CASSLGGNSYEQYF
.,TRBJ2-1,TRBV28,TRBD2,TGTGCCAGCGCTATTAGCGGGAGGCTCAATGAGCAGTTCTTC,CASAISGRLNEQFF
once,TRBJ1-1,TRBV7-3,TRBD1,TGTGCCAGCAGCGAATCGGACAGGGTGGGTGACACTGAAGCTTTCTTT,CASSESDRVGDTEAFF
.,TRBJ2-3,TRBV27,.,TGTGCCAGCGGAGCAAGGGTAGATACGCAGTATTTT,CASGARVDTQYF
.,TRBJ1-1,TRBV11-1,.,TGTGCCAGCAGCTTAGCTTTTCCTCCAGAAGCTTTCTTT,CASSLAFPPEAFF
.,TRBJ2-1,TRBV11-2,.,TGTGCCAGCAGCTTAGGGGCTAGCTCCTACAATGAGCAGTTCTTC,CASSLGASSYNEQFF
.,TRBJ2-7,TRBV5-1,.,TGCGCCAGCAGCCGAACTGGGGGCGAGCAGTACTTC,CASSRTGGEQYF
.,TRBJ2-7,TRBV11-2,.,TGTGCCAGCAGCTTGGGGGGAGGCTACGAGCAGTACTTC,CASSLGGGYEQYF
.,TRBJ1-3,TRBV19,.,TGTGCCAGTAGTACCGATCGTTACTCTGGAAACACCATATATTTT,CASSTDRYSGNTIYF
.,TRBJ2-5,TRBV27,.,TGTGCCAGCAGGGGACTCCAAGAGACCCAGTACTTC,CASRGLQETQYF
.,TRBJ2-1,TRBV28,TRBD1,TGTGCCAGCAGTTTAGGGCAGGGGGATGAGCAGTTCTTC,CASSLGQGDEQFF
few,TRBJ1-3,TRBV2,.,TGTGCCAGCAGTGAAGCCCTCCATTTTTACACCATATATTTT,CASSEALHFYTIYF
.,TRBJ1-1,TRBV11-3,TRBD1,TGTGCCAGCAGCTTAGGGACAGGGGGCGCAAGGACTGAAGCTTTCTTT,CASSLGTGGARTEAFF
.,TRBJ2-2,TRBV4-3,.,TGCGCCAGCAGCCAATACATAGGAGGGAACACCGGGGAGCTGTTTTTT,CASSQYIGGNTGELFF
.,TRBJ2-7,TRBV5-6,.,TGTGCCAGCAGCTTGGAGGAATCCTACGAGCAGTACTTC,CASSLEESYEQYF
.,TRBJ2-3,TRBV27,.,TGTGCCAGCAGTTTAATCGCCGCAGATACGCAGTATTTT,CASSLIAADTQYF
.,TRBJ1-2,TRBV5-6,.,TGTGCCAGCAGCTTCGGGACGGAGCAACCCTATGGCTACACCTTC,CASSFGTEQPYGYTF
.,TRBJ1-1,TRBV11-2,.,TGTGCCAGCAGCTTATATCCGAACACTGAAGCTTTCTTT,CASSLYPNTEAFF
.,TRBJ2-1,TRBV7-9,.,TGTGCCAGCAGGCCAAGGGACACACCCAACAATGAGCAGTTCTTC,CASRPRDTPNNEQFF
.,TRBJ2-1,TRBV11-2,.,TGTGCCAGCAGCTTAAATTCGGGTCGGGGCTCCTACAATGAGCAGTTCTTC,CASSLNSGRGSYNEQFF
.,TRBJ2-1,TRBV4-3,.,TGCGCCAGCAGCCAAGAAGAGGCAGGCGAAAATCCCTACAATGAGCAGTTCTTC,CASSQEEAGENPYNEQFF
.,TRBJ2-5,TRBV29-1,.,TGCAGCGTTGAAGACGGCAGGGGGGAAGAGACCCAGTACTTC,CSVEDGRGEETQYF
once,TRBJ2-3,TRBV6-4,TRBD2,TGTGCCAGCAGTGAGGGACTAGCAGCGGATACGCAGTATTTT,CASSEGLAADTQYF
.,TRBJ2-5,TRBV4-3,TRBD1,TGCGCCAGCAGCCCGGGACAGGGGGGAGAAGAGACCCAGTACTTC,CASSPGQGGEETQYF
once,TRBJ2-3,TRBV27,.,TGTGCCAGCAGTTTCAGGATAGTAGATACGCAGTATTTT,CASSFRIVDTQYF
.,TRBJ1-2,TRBV11-2,.,TGTGCCAGCAGCTTAGACTGGGGGGTTAACTATGGCTACACCTTC,CASSLDWGVNYGYTF
.,TRBJ1-2,TRBV28,.,TGTGCCAGCAGTCCCCGGGGCAGTCGATATGGCTACACCTTC,CASSPRGSRYGYTF
.,TRBJ2-7,TRBV4-2,.,TGTGCCAGCAGCCAGACCAAATGGCACGAGCAGTACTTC,CASSQTKWHEQYF
.,TRBJ2-7,TRBV11-2,TRBD1,TGTGCCAGCAGCAGCCGGGACAGGGTTGTTTCCGAGCAGTACTTC,CASSSRDRVVSEQYF
.,TRBJ2-7,TRBV7-8,TRBD2,TGTGCCAGCAGCTCAAGGATAGCGGGAGATGCCTACGAGCAGTACTTC,CASSSRIAGDAYEQYF
once,TRBJ2-5,TRBV19,TRBD1,TGTGCCAGTAGTATGTTCCAGGGGGAAGAGACCCAGTACTTC,CASSMFQGEETQYF
.,TRBJ1-1,TRBV29-1,.,TGCAGCGTTTCGGGGTGGTCCACTGAAGCTTTCTTT,CSVSGWSTEAFF
.,TRBJ2-2,TRBV2,.,TGTGCCAGCACGGGTCGGGGAACCGGGGAGCTGTTTTTT,CASTGRGTGELFF
.,TRBJ1-2,TRBV2,.,TGTGCCAGCAGTGAAGCGGGCCAGGGATATAACTATGGCTACACCTTC,CASSEAGQGYNYGYTF
.,TRBJ2-1,TRBV27,TRBD2,TGTGCCACCTCTAGCGGGAGTCAATACGATGAGCAGTTCTTC,CATSSGSQYDEQFF
once,TRBJ2-3,TRBV5-8,TRBD1,TGTGCCAGCAGCCCGGGACAGGGGAGCACAGATACGCAGTATTTT,CASSPGQGSTDTQYF
.,TRBJ2-7,TRBV11-2,.,TGTGCCAGCAGCTTACGGGCAGGCTTATACGAGCAGTACTTC,CASSLRAGLYEQYF
.,TRBJ2-7,TRBV7-7,TRBD1,TGTGCTAGCAGCTTAAAGCGACAGGGCGTATGGGACGAGCAGTACTTC,CASSLKRQGVWDEQYF
.,TRBJ1-2,TRBV4-3,.,TGCGCCAGCAGCCGGGACTCCTCCTATGGCTACACCTTC,CASSRDSSYGYTF
.,TRBJ2-1,TRBV10-1,TRBD2,TGCGCCAGCAGCCTCGGGACTAGCGGGCTCAATGAGCAGTTCTTC,CASSLGTSGLNEQFF
.,TRBJ1-2,TRBV11-1,TRBD1,TGTGCCAGCAGCTTGAACGACAGGGGTAGCGGCTACACCTTC,CASSLNDRGSGYTF
.,TRBJ2-7,TRBV6-5,.,TGTGCCAGCAGCAGTTATACAGTCGGGGACTACGAGCAGTACTTC,CASSSYTVGDYEQYF
.,TRBJ2-7,TRBV28,.,TGTGCCAGCATAGGGGGAGGGCCCCTCGAGCAGTACTTC,CASIGGGPLEQYF
.,TRBJ2-7,TRBV9,.,TGTGCCAGCAGCGCGGGGAGAGGGTTCGAGCAGTACTTC,CASSAGRGFEQYF
.,TRBJ1-1,TRBV6-5,.,TGTGCCAGCAGTTACAGTCGGGGGGGCACTGAAGCTTTCTTT,CASSYSRGGTEAFF
.,TRBJ1-5,TRBV27,TRBD1,TGTGCCAGCAGTTTGACAGGGGGCGATCAGCCCCAGCATTTT,CASSLTGGDQPQHF
.,TRBJ1-4,TRBV18,.,TGTGCCAGCTCACAGGACGCTGCAACTAATGAAAAACTGTTTTTT,CASSQDAATNEKLFF
.,TRBJ1-5,TRBV7-9,.,TGTGCCAGCAGCGGGGGTCTCAATCAGCCCCAGCATTTT,CASSGGLNQPQHF
.,TRBJ1-4,TRBV4-3,.,TGCGCCAGCAGCCAGACAACGACCGAAAAACTGTTTTTT,CASSQTTTEKLFF
.,TRBJ1-5,TRBV5-6,TRBD1,TGTGCCAGCAGCTTGGGAGGGGGGACAGGGCATCAGCCCCAGCATTTT,CASSLGGGTGHQPQHF
.,TRBJ2-1,TRBV6-4,TRBD2,TGTGCCAGCAGTGACTCTAGCGGGAGTCACTCCTACAATGAGCAGTTCTTC,CASSDSSGSHSYNEQFF
.,TRBJ2-3,TRBV13,.,TGTGCCAGCAGGCCGAGCACAGATACGCAGTATTTT,CASRPSTDTQYF
.,TRBJ2-2,TRBV6-5,.,TGTGCCAGCAGTTACTCGAACACCGGGGAGCTGTTTTTT,CASSYSNTGELFF